The 3 T cell receptor beta chains below all came from one sample that was sequenced in a study of T cell repertoires in cytomegalovirus infection. Their specific antigens are unknown. MiXCR, applied by TCRdb to the reads, yields one record per CDR3 protein. This sample yields about a million distinct CDR3 sequences, of which about a third are seen a single time; roughly an eighth belongs to the top ten. The sequences come from cultured CD8+ T cells from PBMCs, collected from culture after CMV antigen stimulation. These receptors all stem from a human donor in good health (CMV status not recorded). Some clones in this sample may be carry-over from other donors' samples.

V gene TRBV14 combines with J gene TRBJ1-1; D not certain. Deletions cut 0 bases from V and 3 bases from J, with 17 bases between. Germline V CDR1 and CDR2: SGHDN, FVKESK. The CDR3 is 17 amino acids. The CDR3 reads CASSQDQAFRGDTEAFF. The DNA of the CDR3 is TGTGCCAGCAGCCAAGATCAGGCCTTCCGCGGGGACACTGAAGCTTTCTTT.

This clonotype has just a few counts. The rearrangement uses TRBV5-6 and TRBJ1-1; the D is unclear. The germline V gene encodes CDR1 SGHDT and CDR2 YYEEEE. V was pared by 0 bases and J by 0 bases, with 9 bases between. There are 15 residues in the CDR3. The CDR3 protein is CASSLAVLMNTEAFF. The CDR3 DNA reads TGTGCCAGCAGCTTGGCGGTTCTCATGAACACTGAAGCTTTCTTT.

The chain links TRBV6-6 to TRBJ1-1; D remains unclear. CDR1 and CDR2 (germline): MNHNY, SVGAGI (reference sequence). The CDR3 covers 14 residues. With 0 bases removed from V and 0 bases from J, the gap between germline ends came to 5 bases. This CDR3 reads CASSYSMVNTEAFF. DNA of the CDR3: TGTGCCAGCAGTTACTCGATGGTGAACACTGAAGCTTTCTTT.